This TCR beta chain was obtained from a study of shared clonotypes between healthy human individuals. Whole-study results and caveats: Estimated richness was generally greater in naive than memory subsets. The four-donor shared clonotypes exceeded non-shared clonotypes in generation probability, with non-shared ones scoring lower.

The length of the CDR3 is 14 residues. Trimming removed 6 bases at V and 0 bases at J, with 9 bases between. In germline, CDR1 is SNHLY, CDR2 FYNNEI. The method was immunoSEQ multiplex PCR; TCRdb's version includes in-frame clones alone and lacks a portion of them. The sample lists about 980,000 clones; 60% to 85% were seen once. A remark on this clone: The antigen remains undetermined.

The TCR comes from a man younger than 30 in good health. The sample was memory CD4+ T cells sorted from blood. Subset in this sample: CD45RA-negative fraction. The rearrangement links TRBV2 to TRBJ1-3; possibly TRBD1 for D (6 bases). CDR3 nucleotide sequence: TGTGCCAGCAGGGGACAATTCTCTGGAAACACCATATATTTT. Translation gives CASRGQFSGNTIYF.